The present entry profiles one T cell receptor (beta chain) with its context. The target antigen is unknown. The CDR3 has 11 residues. V was shortened by 7 bases and J by 7 bases, with 10 bases between the two germline ends. The V gene's germline CDR1 is SGHAT and CDR2 FQDESV (reference sequence). The PCR ran on 60 Vbeta and 13 Jbeta primers. Original handling: As a later analysis found, there were 70 million to 90 million unique TCR beta chains, of which roughly 11 million were shared. This table comes from immunoSEQ multiplex PCR, and its TCRdb copy is limited to in-frame clones, with some not included. V and J calls and clone size are copied from that table; D and trimming were computed from the DNA. The table has about 97,000 clones, 81% seen once. The sample originates from a study of cytomegalovirus exposure and HLA in healthy donors. Findings and limits, study-wide: Among TCR sequences, most were rare, though some public TCRs appeared in many donors.

V is TRBV11-1 and J is TRBJ2-5; D uncertain. Sequenced input: PBMCs. The sequence derives from a man aged 35 to 55 in good health and CMV-seropositive. The CDR3 protein is CASKSLGTQYF. CDR3 coding DNA: TGTGCCAGCAAATCTCTCGGGACCCAGTACTTC.